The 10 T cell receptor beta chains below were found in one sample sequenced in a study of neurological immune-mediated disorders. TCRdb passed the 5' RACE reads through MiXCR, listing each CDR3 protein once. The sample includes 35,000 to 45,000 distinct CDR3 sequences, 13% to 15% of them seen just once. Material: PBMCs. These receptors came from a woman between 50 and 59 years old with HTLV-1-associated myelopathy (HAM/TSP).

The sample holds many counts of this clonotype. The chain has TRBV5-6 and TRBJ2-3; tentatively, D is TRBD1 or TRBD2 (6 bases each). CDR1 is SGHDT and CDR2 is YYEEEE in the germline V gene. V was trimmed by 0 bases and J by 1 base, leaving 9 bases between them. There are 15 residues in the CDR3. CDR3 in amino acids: CASSLDGGGTDTQYF. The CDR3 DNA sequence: TGTGCCAGCAGCTTGGACGGGGGCGGCACAGATACGCAGTATTTT. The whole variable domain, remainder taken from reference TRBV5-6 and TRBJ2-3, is DAGVTQSPTHLIKTRGQQVTLRCSPKSGHDTVSWYQQALGQGPQFIFQYYEEEERQRGNFPDRFSGHQFPNYSSELNVNALLLGDSALYLCASSLDGGGTDTQYFGPGTRLTVL.

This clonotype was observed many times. Here the CDR3 DNA reads TGTGCCAGCAGTTTTCGGTGGGAGACGGCGGGGGCGGGGAATGAGCAGTTCTTC. Its translation: CASSFRWETAGAGNEQFF. The chain is built from TRBV12-3 or TRBV12-4 and TRBJ2-1; D perhaps matches TRBD2 (7 bases). This CDR3 contains 18 residues. V gave up 3 bases and J gave up 7 bases, with 25 bases separating them.

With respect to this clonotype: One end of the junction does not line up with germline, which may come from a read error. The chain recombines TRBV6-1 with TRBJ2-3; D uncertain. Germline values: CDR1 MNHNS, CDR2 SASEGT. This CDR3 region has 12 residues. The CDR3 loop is CASSDAEDRQYF. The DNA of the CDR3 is TGTGCCAGCAGTGACGCAGAAGATAGGCAGTATTTT.

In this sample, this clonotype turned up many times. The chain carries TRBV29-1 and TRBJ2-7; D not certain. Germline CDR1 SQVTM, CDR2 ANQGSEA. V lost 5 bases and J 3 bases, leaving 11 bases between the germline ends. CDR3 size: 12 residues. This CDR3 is CSVKSENYEQYV. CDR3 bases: TGCAGCGTTAAATCGGAGAACTACGAGCAGTACGTC.

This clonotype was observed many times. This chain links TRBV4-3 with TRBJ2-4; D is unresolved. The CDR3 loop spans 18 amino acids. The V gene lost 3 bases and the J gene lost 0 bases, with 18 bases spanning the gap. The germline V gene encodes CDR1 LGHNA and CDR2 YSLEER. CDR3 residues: CASSQTVWANLAKNIQYF. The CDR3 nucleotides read TGCGCCAGCAGCCAGACTGTCTGGGCAAATCTAGCCAAAAACATTCAGTACTTC.

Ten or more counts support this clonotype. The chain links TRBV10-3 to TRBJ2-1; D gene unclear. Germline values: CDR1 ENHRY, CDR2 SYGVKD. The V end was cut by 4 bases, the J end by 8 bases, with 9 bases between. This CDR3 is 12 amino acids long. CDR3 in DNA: TGTGCCATCAGTGGACTCCAGGATGAGCAGTTCTTC. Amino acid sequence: CAISGLQDEQFF.

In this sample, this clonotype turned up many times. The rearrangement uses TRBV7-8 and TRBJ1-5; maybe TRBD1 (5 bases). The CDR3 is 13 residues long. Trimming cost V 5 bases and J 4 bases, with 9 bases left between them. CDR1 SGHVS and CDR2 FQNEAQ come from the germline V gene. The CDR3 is CASSTGRNQPQHF. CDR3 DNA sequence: TGTGCCAGCAGCACGGGACGGAATCAGCCCCAGCATTTT.

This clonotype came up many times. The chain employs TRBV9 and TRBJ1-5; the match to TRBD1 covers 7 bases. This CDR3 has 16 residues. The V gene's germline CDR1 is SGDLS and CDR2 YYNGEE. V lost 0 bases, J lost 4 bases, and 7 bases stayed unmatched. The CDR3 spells CASSVGGDSRNQPQHF. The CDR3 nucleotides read TGTGCCAGCAGCGTAGGTGGGGACAGCCGAAATCAGCCCCAGCATTTT.

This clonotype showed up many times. CDR3 amino acids: CASSWGQGTYNEQFF. The CDR3 bases are TGCGCCAGCAGCTGGGGACAGGGGACCTACAATGAGCAGTTCTTC. This chain joins TRBV5-1 and TRBJ2-1; 10 nucleotides match TRBD1. Trimming took 3 bases from V and 2 from J; bases not matched to a gene: 2. Germline loops: CDR1 SGHRS, CDR2 YFSETQ. This CDR3 is 15 amino acids long.

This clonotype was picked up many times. The CDR3 coding sequence is TGTGCCAGCAGCCCAGGGGGCGTAAGTCAGCCCCAGCATTTT. Translating gives CASSPGGVSQPQHF. This rearrangement joins TRBV7-9 to TRBJ1-5; 8 bases fit TRBD1. V lost 5 bases to trimming and J lost 6 bases; unmatched junction nucleotides: 6. The CDR3 consists of 14 residues. Germline V gives CDR1 SEHNR, CDR2 FQNEAQ (reference sequence).